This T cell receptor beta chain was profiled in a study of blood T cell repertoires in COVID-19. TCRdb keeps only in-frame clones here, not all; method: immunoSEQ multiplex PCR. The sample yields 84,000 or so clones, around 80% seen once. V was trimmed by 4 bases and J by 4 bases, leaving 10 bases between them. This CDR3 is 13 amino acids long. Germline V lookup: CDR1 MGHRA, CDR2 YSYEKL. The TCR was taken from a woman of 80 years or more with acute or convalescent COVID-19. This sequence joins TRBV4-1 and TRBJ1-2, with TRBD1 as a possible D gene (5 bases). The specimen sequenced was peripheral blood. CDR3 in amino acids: CASSRGDSYGYTF. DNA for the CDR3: TGCGCCAGCAGCCGTGGCGACAGCTATGGCTACACCTTC.